A selection of T cell receptor beta chains follows, all from one sample in a study of blood T cell repertoires in COVID-19. The repertoire was sequenced with immunoSEQ multiplex PCR; TCRdb's copy has only in-frame clones and lacks some. Here the sample spans around 210,000 clones, approximately 82% being singletons. Source material: peripheral blood. The receptors were sampled from a human donor in a cohort sampled during active COVID-19. Both conserved end residues are part of each CDR3. The D gene is left open where the match is weak. Clone size is given for some rows only: seen once, a few or many times, or a class if the clone is expanded.

j_gene,d_gene,abundance,v_gene,CDR3nt,CDR3aa
TRBJ2-1,-,-,TRBV6-5,TGTGCCAGCAGTTCCCCCTCGGTCCGCCGGGTAGAGCAGTTCTTC,CASSSPSVRRVEQFF
TRBJ2-1,TRBD1,-,TRBV27,TGTGCCAGCAGTCCTAACGACAGGGATGAGCAGTTCTTC,CASSPNDRDEQFF
TRBJ1-4,TRBD1,-,TRBV3-1/TRBV3-2,TGTGCCAGCAGCCAATGGACAGGGAGGTATGAAAAACTGTTTTTT,CASSQWTGRYEKLFF
TRBJ2-2,-,-,TRBV25-1,TGTGCCAGCAGTCCTCCGAACACCGGGGAGCTGTTTTTT,CASSPPNTGELFF
TRBJ2-4,-,-,TRBV4-1,TGCGCCAGCAGCCACCAAGCCGGCCGTGGGGGCAACATTCAGTACTTC,CASSHQAGRGGNIQYF
TRBJ2-3,TRBD2,-,TRBV10-2,TGCGCCAGCAAACACGGGACTAGCATCTTAGATACGCAGTATTTT,CASKHGTSILDTQYF
TRBJ1-5,TRBD1,-,TRBV6-5,TGTGCCAGCAGCGCCCTGACAGGGACTCAGCCCCAGCATTTT,CASSALTGTQPQHF
TRBJ2-2,TRBD2,-,TRBV4-2,TGTGCCAGCAGGCTAGCGGGAGGTACCGGGGAGCTGTTTTTT,CASRLAGGTGELFF
TRBJ1-2,-,-,TRBV15,TGTGCCACCAGCAGAGGACAGAACTATGGCTACACCTTC,CATSRGQNYGYTF
TRBJ2-7,TRBD1,-,TRBV7-8,TGTGCCAGCAGATCAAGACAGGGGGCGTTGGGCGAGCAGTACTTC,CASRSRQGALGEQYF
TRBJ2-7,TRBD1,-,TRBV19,TGTGCCAGTAGTCCGCCGGGACAGGGGATCGCTTACGAGCAGTACTTC,CASSPPGQGIAYEQYF
TRBJ2-3,-,-,TRBV18,TGTGCCAGCTCACCAGGGGCGGGGGCTAGCACAGATACGCAGTATTTT,CASSPGAGASTDTQYF
TRBJ2-1,TRBD2,-,TRBV7-9,TGTGCCAGCAGGAGGACTAGTCGCCAGTTCTTC,CASRRTSRQFF
TRBJ2-1,TRBD2,once,TRBV18,TGTGCCAGCTCACTTACGGGGGGGAACAATGAGCAGTTCTTC,CASSLTGGNNEQFF
TRBJ2-2,-,-,TRBV4-1,TGCGCCAGCAGCCAGACGGGACATCAATCGAGGCCTGCGACCGGGGAGCTGTTTTTT,CASSQTGHQSRPATGELFF
TRBJ1-6,TRBD1,-,TRBV6-5,TGTGCCAGCAGTTACTCTCACGGGACAGCGTCACCCCTCCACTTT,CASSYSHGTASPLHF
TRBJ2-7,-,-,TRBV7-6,TGTGCCAGCAGCTTAGTTGAGGGTGACAACGAGCAGTACTTC,CASSLVEGDNEQYF
TRBJ2-7,-,once,TRBV6-5,TGTGCCAGCAGTTATCGGCAGGGCTGGGAGCAGTACTTC,CASSYRQGWEQYF
TRBJ2-3,TRBD2,-,TRBV5-1,TGCGCCAGCAGCTTAAGCGGGAGAGAGACAGATACGCAGTATTTT,CASSLSGRETDTQYF
TRBJ1-5,-,-,TRBV30,TGTGCCTGGAGTAGTCGTAATGCGGGGCTTAGCAATCAGCCCCAGCATTTT,CAWSSRNAGLSNQPQHF
TRBJ1-2,-,many,TRBV5-6,TGTGCCAGCAGTTTATCTCCCCCGGGTTCAAGAGGCTACACCTTC,CASSLSPPGSRGYTF
TRBJ1-4,TRBD1,-,TRBV4-2,TGTGCCAGCAGCGAACAGGGGGCTTGGGAAAAACTGTTTTTT,CASSEQGAWEKLFF
TRBJ2-1,TRBD2,-,TRBV18,TGTGCCAGCTCACCCTTGACTAGCGGGAAACACAATGAGCAGTTCTTC,CASSPLTSGKHNEQFF
TRBJ2-2,TRBD2,-,TRBV11-2,TGTGCCAGCAGCGTCGGACTAGCGGGAGGGCCCGGGGAGCTGTTTTTT,CASSVGLAGGPGELFF
TRBJ1-5,-,-,TRBV18,TGTGCCAGCTCACCCCTCGCCGGACAGTCTAATCAGCCCCAGCATTTT,CASSPLAGQSNQPQHF
TRBJ2-1,TRBD2,once,TRBV12-3/TRBV12-4,TGTGCCAGCAGATCCGGACTAGCGGGAGCGGAGTTCTTC,CASRSGLAGAEFF
TRBJ1-3,-,-,TRBV27,TGTGCCAGCAGCCCGGCAGGAGGGATGGGAAACACCATATATTTT,CASSPAGGMGNTIYF
TRBJ2-7,TRBD1,-,TRBV6-5,TGTGCCAGCAAAACCCGGGACAGGGTAGGCGAGCAGTACTTC,CASKTRDRVGEQYF
TRBJ1-2,-,-,TRBV9,TGTGCCAGCAGCGTAGAACAGGGCTATGGCTACACCTTC,CASSVEQGYGYTF
TRBJ2-7,TRBD2,-,TRBV5-1,TGCGCCAGCAGCCCGCCCGGACTAGCGGGACCCTCCTACGAGCAGTACTTC,CASSPPGLAGPSYEQYF
TRBJ2-5,-,-,TRBV28,TGTGCCAGCAAGGGGGACCAAGAGACCCAGTACTTC,CASKGDQETQYF
TRBJ2-5,-,-,TRBV7-9,TGTGCCAGCAGTTTTCGAGCCCTCCAAGAGACCCAGTACTTC,CASSFRALQETQYF
TRBJ2-7,TRBD2,-,TRBV6-5,TGTGCCAGCAGTCCCAGCGGGACCACCTACGAGCAGTACTTC,CASSPSGTTYEQYF
TRBJ2-1,-,once,TRBV30,TGTGCCTGGAACTACGGAAGCTCCTACAATGAGCAGTTCTTC,CAWNYGSSYNEQFF
TRBJ2-7,TRBD2,-,TRBV18,TGTGCCAGCTCACCAACCCAGGGTAGCGGGAGGAGCGAGCAGTACTTC,CASSPTQGSGRSEQYF
TRBJ2-5,TRBD1,-,TRBV5-4,TGTGCCAGCAGCCCGGGGACAGGGGGCGGGAAGACCCAGTACTTC,CASSPGTGGGKTQYF
TRBJ2-1,TRBD2,-,TRBV7-2,TGTGCCAGCAGCTTAATTTTGGGACTAGCGGTTAGCTCCTACAATGAGCAGTTCTTC,CASSLILGLAVSSYNEQFF
TRBJ2-5,TRBD2,few,TRBV7-9,TGTGCCAGCAGCAGCACTAGCGGGTGGCAAGAGACCCAGTACTTC,CASSSTSGWQETQYF
TRBJ1-5,-,few,TRBV4-1,TGCGCCAGCAGCCAAGCGGGGGATCCGTCATTGCCCCAGCATTTT,CASSQAGDPSLPQHF
TRBJ2-5,TRBD2,-,TRBV9,TGTGCCAGCAGCGTTAGCGGGAGCGGAGAGACCCAGTACTTC,CASSVSGSGETQYF
TRBJ2-7,-,once,TRBV28,TGTGCCAGCGATCGACAGGTCGCTGGCGAGCAGTACTTC,CASDRQVAGEQYF
TRBJ2-5,-,once,TRBV5-1,TGCGCCAGCAGCTTGGGTGGGGGGAAAGAGACCCAGTACTTC,CASSLGGGKETQYF
TRBJ1-5,-,-,TRBV15,TGTGCCACCAGCAGTTGGGGGGGCAATCAGCCCCAGCATTTT,CATSSWGGNQPQHF
TRBJ2-5,-,-,TRBV7-9,TGTGCCAGCAGTCTTGCTATTGAGACCCAGTACTTC,CASSLAIETQYF
TRBJ2-4,TRBD1,-,TRBV5-4,TGTGCCAGCAGCCCGGACAGGTCCGCGGACATTCAGTACTTC,CASSPDRSADIQYF
TRBJ2-3,TRBD2,-,TRBV6-5,TGTGCCAGCAGTTACTCGCGACTAGCGGGAGCAGATACGCAGTATTTT,CASSYSRLAGADTQYF
TRBJ1-1,-,-,TRBV18,TGTGCCAGCTCACCAGAGGGTTGGACTGAAGCTTTCTTT,CASSPEGWTEAFF
TRBJ1-1,-,-,TRBV28,TGTGCCAGCAGTCCGCCCACATTGTGGACTGAAGCTTTCTTT,CASSPPTLWTEAFF
TRBJ2-1,TRBD2,-,TRBV7-2,TGTGCCAGCAGCTTAGGTGGGACTAGCGGGAGGGCCCATGAGCAGTTCTTC,CASSLGGTSGRAHEQFF
TRBJ1-2,TRBD1,-,TRBV19,TGTGCCAGTACCAGGGACAGGGGGAACTATGGCTACACCTTC,CASTRDRGNYGYTF
TRBJ2-5,TRBD1,-,TRBV6-5,TGTGCCAGCAGTCGAGACAGGGACGCGGAGACCCAGTACTTC,CASSRDRDAETQYF
TRBJ1-1,-,few,TRBV14,TGTGCCAGCAGCCTGGCCCCCAGGACTGAAGCTTTCTTT,CASSLAPRTEAFF
TRBJ2-3,TRBD2,-,TRBV18,TGTGCCAGCTCTCCTACGGGACTAGCGGGGGAGCAGTATTTT,CASSPTGLAGEQYF
TRBJ1-1,TRBD1,few,TRBV18,TGTGCCAGCTCACCTCTGGGACAGGGGAACACTGAAGCTTTCTTT,CASSPLGQGNTEAFF
TRBJ2-3,TRBD1,-,TRBV5-1,TGCGCCAGCAGCTTACAACCGGGACAGGGAACCTCAGATACGCAGTATTTT,CASSLQPGQGTSDTQYF
TRBJ1-2,-,-,TRBV25-1,TGTGCCAGCAGTGACCACTTCCCTAACTATGGCTACACCTTC,CASSDHFPNYGYTF
TRBJ2-5,-,-,TRBV12-5,TGTGCTAGTGGTTACGGAACAGGGAAAGGGAAAGAGACCCAGTACTTC,CASGYGTGKGKETQYF
TRBJ2-7,TRBD2,-,TRBV18,TGTGCCAGCTCACCCAGGCCGGCGGGAGGGGGCTCCTACGAGCAGTACTTC,CASSPRPAGGGSYEQYF
TRBJ1-5,-,-,TRBV28,TGTGCCAGCAGTCCCCCCCCGACAGAGCATAGCAATCAGCCCCAGCATTTT,CASSPPPTEHSNQPQHF